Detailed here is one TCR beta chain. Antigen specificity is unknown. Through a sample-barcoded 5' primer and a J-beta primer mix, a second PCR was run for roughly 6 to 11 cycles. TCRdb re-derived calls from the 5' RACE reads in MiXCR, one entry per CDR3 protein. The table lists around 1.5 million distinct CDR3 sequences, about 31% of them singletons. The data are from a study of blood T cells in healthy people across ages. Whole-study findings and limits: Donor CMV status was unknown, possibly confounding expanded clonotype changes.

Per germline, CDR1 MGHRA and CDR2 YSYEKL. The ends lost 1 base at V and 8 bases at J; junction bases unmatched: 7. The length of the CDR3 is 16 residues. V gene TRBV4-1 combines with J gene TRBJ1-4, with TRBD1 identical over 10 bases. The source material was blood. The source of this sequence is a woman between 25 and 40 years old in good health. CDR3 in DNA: TGCGCCAGCAGCCAAGTTTCCGGGACAGGGGTCGAAAAACTGTTTTTT. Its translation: CASSQVSGTGVEKLFF.